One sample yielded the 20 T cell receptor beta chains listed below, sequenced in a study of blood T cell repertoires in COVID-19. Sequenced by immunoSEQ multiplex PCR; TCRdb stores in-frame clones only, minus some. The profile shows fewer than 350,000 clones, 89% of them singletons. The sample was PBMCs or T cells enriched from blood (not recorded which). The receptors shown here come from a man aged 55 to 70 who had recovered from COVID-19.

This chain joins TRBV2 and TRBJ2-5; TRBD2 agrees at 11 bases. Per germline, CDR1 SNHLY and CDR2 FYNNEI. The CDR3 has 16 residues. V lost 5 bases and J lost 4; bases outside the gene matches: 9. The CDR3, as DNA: TGTGCCAGCAGTACTAGCGGGGGTCTAAATCCAGAGACCCAGTACTTC. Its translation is CASSTSGGLNPETQYF.

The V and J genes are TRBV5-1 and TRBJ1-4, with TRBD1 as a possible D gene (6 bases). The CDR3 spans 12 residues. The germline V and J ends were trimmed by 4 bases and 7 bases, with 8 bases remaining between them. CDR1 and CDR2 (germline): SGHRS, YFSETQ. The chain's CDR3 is CASSVDSEKLFF. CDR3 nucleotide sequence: TGCGCCAGCAGCGTGGACAGTGAAAAACTGTTTTTT.

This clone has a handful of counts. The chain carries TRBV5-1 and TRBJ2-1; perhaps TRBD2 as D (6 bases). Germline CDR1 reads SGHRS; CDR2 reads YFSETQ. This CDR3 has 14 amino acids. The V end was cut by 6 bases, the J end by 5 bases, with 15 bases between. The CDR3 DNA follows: TGCGCCAGCAATCCGGGAGTTAGGGACAATGAGCAGTTCTTC. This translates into CASNPGVRDNEQFF. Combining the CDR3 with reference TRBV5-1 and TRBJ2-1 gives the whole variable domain KAGVTQTPRYLIKTRGQQVTLSCSPISGHRSVSWYQQTPGQGLQFLFEYFSETQRNKGNFPGRFSGRQFSNSRSEMNVSTLELGDSALYLCASNPGVRDNEQFFGPGTRLTVL.

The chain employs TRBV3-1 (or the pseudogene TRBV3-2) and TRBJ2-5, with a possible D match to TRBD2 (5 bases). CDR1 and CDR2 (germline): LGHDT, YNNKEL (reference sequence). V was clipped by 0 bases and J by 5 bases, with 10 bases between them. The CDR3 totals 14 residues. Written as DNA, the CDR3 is TGTGCCAGCAGCCAAGATCGGACTTGGGAGACCCAGTACTTC. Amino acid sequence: CASSQDRTWETQYF.

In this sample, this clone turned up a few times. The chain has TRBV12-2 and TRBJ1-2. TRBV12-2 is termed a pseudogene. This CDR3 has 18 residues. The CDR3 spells CASRFVAWRAAPNYGYTF. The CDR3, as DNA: TGTGCAAGTCGCTTCGTAGCGTGGCGTGCAGCCCCTAACTATGGCTACACCTTC.

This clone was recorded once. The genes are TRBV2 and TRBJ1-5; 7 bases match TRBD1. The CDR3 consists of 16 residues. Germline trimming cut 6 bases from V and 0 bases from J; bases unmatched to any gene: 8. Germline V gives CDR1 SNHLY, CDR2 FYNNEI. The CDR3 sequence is CASSTNRGGSNQPQHF. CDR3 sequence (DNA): TGTGCCAGCAGCACTAACAGGGGCGGTAGCAATCAGCCCCAGCATTTT.

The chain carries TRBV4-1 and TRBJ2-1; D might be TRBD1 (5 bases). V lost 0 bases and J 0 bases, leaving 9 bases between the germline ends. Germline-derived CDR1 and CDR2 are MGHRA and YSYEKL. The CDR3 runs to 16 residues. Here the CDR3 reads CASSQEPQGSYNEQFF. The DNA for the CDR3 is TGCGCCAGCAGCCAAGAACCGCAGGGCTCCTACAATGAGCAGTTCTTC.

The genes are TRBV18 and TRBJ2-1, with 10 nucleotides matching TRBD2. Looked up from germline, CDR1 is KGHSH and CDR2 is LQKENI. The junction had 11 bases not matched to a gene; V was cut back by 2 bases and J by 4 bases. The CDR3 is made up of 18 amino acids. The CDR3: CASSPRGLAGASYNEQFF. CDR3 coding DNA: TGTGCCAGCTCACCAAGGGGGCTAGCGGGAGCATCGTACAATGAGCAGTTCTTC.

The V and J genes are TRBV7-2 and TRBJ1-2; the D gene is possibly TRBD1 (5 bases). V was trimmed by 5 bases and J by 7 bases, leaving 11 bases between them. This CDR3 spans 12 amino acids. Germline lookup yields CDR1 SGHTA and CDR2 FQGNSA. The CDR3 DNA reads TGTGCCAGCAGCAAAAAAAGGGGTGGCTACACCTTC. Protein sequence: CASSKKRGGYTF.

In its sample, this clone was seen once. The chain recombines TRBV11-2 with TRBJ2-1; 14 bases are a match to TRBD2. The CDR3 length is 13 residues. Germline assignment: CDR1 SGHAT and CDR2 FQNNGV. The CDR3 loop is CAHGGLAGDEQFF. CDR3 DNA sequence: TGTGCACACGGGGGACTAGCGGGGGATGAGCAGTTCTTC.

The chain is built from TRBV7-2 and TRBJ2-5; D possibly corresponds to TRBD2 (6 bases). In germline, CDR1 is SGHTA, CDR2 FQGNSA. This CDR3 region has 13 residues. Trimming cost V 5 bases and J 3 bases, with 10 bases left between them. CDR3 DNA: TGTGCCAGCAGCCGCGGGATAGAAGAGACCCAGTACTTC. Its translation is CASSRGIEETQYF.

The chain's CDR3 is CASSVDRAQDTIYF. CDR3 nucleotide sequence: TGTGCCAGCAGCGTAGACAGGGCTCAAGACACCATATATTTT. The rearrangement links TRBV9 to TRBJ1-3; TRBD1 is a possible D gene (6 bases). V was clipped by 0 bases and J by 8 bases, with 12 bases between them. This CDR3 comprises 14 residues. Germline V gene sequence: CDR1 SGDLS, CDR2 YYNGEE.

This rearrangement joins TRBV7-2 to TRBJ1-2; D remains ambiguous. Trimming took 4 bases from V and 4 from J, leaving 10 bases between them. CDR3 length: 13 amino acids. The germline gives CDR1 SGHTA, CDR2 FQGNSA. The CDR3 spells CASSSQASYGYTF. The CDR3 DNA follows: TGTGCCAGCAGCTCCCAGGCCAGCTATGGCTACACCTTC.

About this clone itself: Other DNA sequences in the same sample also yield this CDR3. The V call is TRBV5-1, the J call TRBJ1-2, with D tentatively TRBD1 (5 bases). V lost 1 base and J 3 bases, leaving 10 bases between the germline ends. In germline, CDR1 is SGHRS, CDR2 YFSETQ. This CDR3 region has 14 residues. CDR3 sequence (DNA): TGCGCCAGCAGCTTGAGGGGAGGCGACTATGGCTACACCTTC. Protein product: CASSLRGGDYGYTF.

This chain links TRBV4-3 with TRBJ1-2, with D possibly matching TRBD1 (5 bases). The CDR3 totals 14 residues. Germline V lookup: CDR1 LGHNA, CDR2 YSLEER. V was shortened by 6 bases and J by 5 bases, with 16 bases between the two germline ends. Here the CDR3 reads CASRKMDTNYGYTF. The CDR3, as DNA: TGCGCCAGCAGGAAAATGGACACCAATTATGGCTACACCTTC.

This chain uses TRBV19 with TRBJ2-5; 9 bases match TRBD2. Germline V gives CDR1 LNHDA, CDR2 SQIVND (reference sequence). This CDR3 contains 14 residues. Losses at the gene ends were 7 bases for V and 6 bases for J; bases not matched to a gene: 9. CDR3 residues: CASKAGGPEKTQYF. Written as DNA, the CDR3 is TGTGCCAGTAAGGCGGGAGGGCCAGAAAAGACCCAGTACTTC.

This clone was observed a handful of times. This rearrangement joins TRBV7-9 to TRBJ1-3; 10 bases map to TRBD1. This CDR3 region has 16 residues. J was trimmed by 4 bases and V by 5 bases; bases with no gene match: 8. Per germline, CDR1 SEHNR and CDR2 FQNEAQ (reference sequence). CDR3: CASSPRQGASGNTIYF. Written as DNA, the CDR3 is TGTGCCAGCAGCCCCCGACAGGGGGCGTCGGGAAACACCATATATTTT.

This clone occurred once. DNA of the CDR3: TGTGCCAGCAGTTTGGTGGGGCTGGCGTCAGAGACCCAGTACTTC. Amino acid sequence: CASSLVGLASETQYF. This chain joins TRBV6-2 or TRBV6-3 and TRBJ2-5, with D tentatively TRBD1 (5 bases). Germline assignment: CDR1 MNHEY and CDR2 SVGEGT. The V gene lost 4 bases and the J gene lost 4 bases, with 16 bases spanning the gap. CDR3 length equals 15 residues.

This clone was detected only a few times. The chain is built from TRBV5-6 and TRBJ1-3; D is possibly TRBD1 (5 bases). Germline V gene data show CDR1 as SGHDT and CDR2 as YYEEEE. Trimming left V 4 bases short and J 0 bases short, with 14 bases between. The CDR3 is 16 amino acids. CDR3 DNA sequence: TGTGCCAGCAGCACCCGCAGGGACTTCTCTGGAAACACCATATATTTT. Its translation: CASSTRRDFSGNTIYF.

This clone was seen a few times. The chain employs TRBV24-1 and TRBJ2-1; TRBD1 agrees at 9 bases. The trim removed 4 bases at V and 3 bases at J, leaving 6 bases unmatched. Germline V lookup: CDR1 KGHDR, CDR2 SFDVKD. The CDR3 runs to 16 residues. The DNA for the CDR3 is TGTGCCACCAGTGACCCTACAGGGGGCTTCTACAATGAGCAGTTCTTC. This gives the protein CATSDPTGGFYNEQFF.